The TCR beta chain described here comes from a study of T cell responses to AZD1222 COVID-19 vaccine. Study findings and constraints: The donor cohort was predominantly white British with a female majority, and clonal diversity may have been underestimated. Nearly half of unique spike-specific TCRs reportedly avoided B.1.351 and B.1.1.7 mutated regions. Repertoire samples came only from after the peak T cell response.

Worth noting for this clone: Its specificity is unknown.

The protocol was immunoSEQ multiplex PCR, while the TCRdb copy is restricted to in-frame clones and leaves out a portion. The data contain 110,000 to 150,000 clones, about 90% of them singletons. This clonotype was obtained from an adult who received the AZD1222 COVID-19 vaccine. The sequencing used peripheral blood, collected 28 days after the second AZD1222 dose.

The chain's CDR3 is CASSLRGRGRANYGYTF. The CDR3 nucleotides are TGTGCCAGCAGCTTACGTGGCAGGGGCAGAGCTAACTATGGCTACACCTTC. The chain links TRBV7-2 to TRBJ1-2; a weak D match, TRBD1 (6 bases). CDR3 length equals 17 residues. V was shortened by 2 bases and J by 0 bases, with 16 bases between the two germline ends. Germline V gives CDR1 SGHTA, CDR2 FQGNSA.